The next 32 T cell receptor beta chains were all read from a single sample in a study of T-cell reconstitution after alpha-beta-depleted transplantation in children. Unique molecular identifiers were incorporated during preparation of the TCRbeta library. Via MiXCR, TCRdb re-called the PCR reads, giving one row per CDR3 protein. Among about 360,000 distinct CDR3 sequences, about an eighth were seen once, and the ten largest hold about 4%. The source was PBMCs, collected from the stem cell graft. The receptors stem from a human donor who donated a stem cell graft to a child with Fanconi anemia.

The table lists this clonotype with a few counts. The chain is built from TRBV20-1 and TRBJ2-5, with TRBD2 identical over 9 bases. Germline V CDR1 and CDR2: DFQATT, SNEGSKA (reference sequence). Trimming cost V 3 bases and J 5 bases; bases outside gene matches: 7. The CDR3 is made up of 14 amino acids. In DNA, the CDR3 is TGCAGTGCTAGCGCTAGCGGGGTTCGGGAGACCCAGTACTTC. Protein product: CSASASGVRETQYF.

The chain carries TRBV6-1 and TRBJ2-1; no clear D gene. Between the trimmed V and J ends, which lost 5 bases and 6 bases, there was a span of 11 bases. CDR3 length equals 13 residues. CDR1 MNHNS and CDR2 SASEGT come from the germline V gene. CDR3 in DNA: TGTGCCAGCAGTCGAACAGAGCGCAATGAGCAGTTCTTC. Translation: CASSRTERNEQFF.

This clonotype has a count of ten or more. V is TRBV19 and J is TRBJ2-2; D is uncertain. This CDR3 is built from 12 residues. Germline V gene sequence: CDR1 LNHDA, CDR2 SQIVND (reference sequence). Trimming pared 3 bases from V and 3 bases from J, leaving 2 bases between. The CDR3: CASSIYTGELFF. Here the CDR3 DNA reads TGTGCCAGTAGTATCTACACCGGGGAGCTGTTTTTT.

This clonotype occurred many times. The V call is TRBV5-5, the J call TRBJ1-2; 12 positions agree with TRBD1. The germline V gene encodes CDR1 SGHKS and CDR2 YYEKEE (reference sequence). V was pared by 2 bases and J by 7 bases, with 6 bases of the junction left unmatched. This CDR3 has 15 residues. CDR3 sequence: CASSLVGQGARGYTF. The CDR3 coding sequence is TGTGCCAGCAGCTTAGTGGGACAGGGGGCGCGTGGCTACACCTTC.

In its sample, this clonotype was seen many times. The chain couples TRBV11-2 to TRBJ2-2; no clear D. Trimming took 3 bases from V and 2 from J, leaving 10 bases between them. The CDR3 is 15 residues long. Germline V gene data show CDR1 as SGHAT and CDR2 as FQNNGV. CDR3 residues: CASSFGRVNTGELFF. The CDR3 DNA reads as TGTGCCAGCAGCTTTGGACGGGTAAACACCGGGGAGCTGTTTTTT.

This clonotype was detected many times. J is TRBJ1-1 and V is TRBV4-1; D uncertain. V was shortened by 7 bases and J by 1 base, with 13 bases between the two germline ends. Germline loops: CDR1 MGHRA, CDR2 YSYEKL. This CDR3 region has 14 residues. CDR3 sequence reads: CASKGILKNTEAFF. The CDR3 DNA reads as TGCGCCAGCAAAGGGATCCTTAAGAACACTGAAGCTTTCTTT.

This clonotype was detected ten times or more. The chain carries TRBV7-8 and TRBJ2-5; the D is unclear. Per germline, CDR1 SGHVS and CDR2 FQNEAQ. The CDR3 runs 13 residues. The V end was cut by 2 bases, the J end by 7 bases, with 11 bases between. The CDR3 region is CASSLLGLGTQYF. Written as DNA, the CDR3 is TGTGCCAGCAGCTTACTTGGGTTGGGGACCCAGTACTTC.

The chain joins TRBV12-3 or TRBV12-4 to TRBJ1-2; D is perhaps TRBD1 (5 bases). Trimming removed 5 bases at V and 0 bases at J, with 13 bases between. This CDR3 comprises 15 residues. The DNA of the CDR3 is TGTGCCAGCAGTCACCCGGGGCAATCTAACTATGGCTACACCTTC. Translation gives CASSHPGQSNYGYTF.

This clonotype was picked up many times. V usage is TRBV4-3 and J usage is TRBJ2-2; 12 positions match TRBD2. In germline, CDR1 is LGHNA, CDR2 YSLEER. This CDR3 contains 18 residues. The V segment lost 3 bases and the J segment 3 bases; nucleotides outside the gene matches: 8. The CDR3 loop is CASSQSSSGGEHTGELFF. Here the CDR3 DNA reads TGCGCCAGCAGCCAGAGTTCTAGCGGGGGGGAGCACACCGGGGAGCTGTTTTTT.

This clonotype was seen ten or more times. As DNA, the CDR3 is TGTGCCACCTTGGGGGGCGAGTACAATGAGCAGTTCTTC. It is translated as CATLGGEYNEQFF. The chain links TRBV19 to TRBJ2-1; D might be TRBD1 or TRBD2, each matching 6 bases. Germline V gene lookup returns CDR1 LNHDA and CDR2 SQIVND (reference sequence). The V and J ends lost 10 bases and 4 bases respectively, with 14 bases between them. CDR3 size: 13 residues.

This clonotype was recorded at least ten times. The chain has TRBV7-2 and TRBJ2-1, with 13 nucleotides matching TRBD2. The CDR3 has 17 residues. The junction had 6 bases not matched to a gene; V was cut back by 7 bases and J by 0 bases. The V gene's germline CDR1 is SGHTA and CDR2 FQGNSA. Written as DNA, the CDR3 is TGTGCCAGCAAACTAGCGGGGGGGCGCAGCTCCTACAATGAGCAGTTCTTC. It codes for CASKLAGGRSSYNEQFF.

This clonotype was detected many times. The CDR3 sequence: CASSQDPGLVDGYTF. The CDR3 DNA reads TGTGCCAGCAGCCAAGACCCCGGTCTCGTGGATGGCTACACCTTC. The chain carries TRBV4-2 and TRBJ1-2, with D unresolved. This CDR3 region has 15 residues. V was pared by 0 bases and J by 6 bases, with 14 bases between. CDR1 LGHNA and CDR2 YNFKEQ come from the germline V gene.

The chain employs TRBV6-1 and TRBJ2-5; no reliable D call. From germline, CDR1 is MNHNS and CDR2 SASEGT. V was trimmed by 1 base and J by 6 bases, leaving 15 bases between them. CDR3 length: 15 residues. CDR3: CASSEGVRQSKTQYF. The DNA for the CDR3 is TGTGCCAGCAGTGAAGGGGTCCGCCAATCCAAGACCCAGTACTTC.

In its sample, this clonotype was seen many times. This chain's CDR3 is CASSAPGLYEQYF. The CDR3 DNA reads as TGTGCCAGCAGCGCGCCCGGGCTGTACGAGCAGTACTTC. The chain carries TRBV9 and TRBJ2-7; no clear D gene. Germline CDR1 is SGDLS and CDR2 is YYNGEE. Trimming took off 3 bases at V and 4 bases at J, with 11 bases between the two ends. The CDR3 has 13 residues. The entire variable domain, with the rest obtained from reference TRBV9 and TRBJ2-7, is as follows: DSGVTQTPKHLITATGQRVTLRCSPRSGDLSVYWYQQSLDQGLQFLIQYYNGEERAKGNILERFSAQQFPDLHSELNLSSLELGDSALYFCASSAPGLYEQYFGPGTRLTVT.

The chain joins TRBV7-2 to TRBJ2-3; D not resolved. Germline V gene sequence: CDR1 SGHTA, CDR2 FQGNSA. V lost 2 bases and J lost 4, with 7 bases in between. This CDR3 has 13 amino acids. Here the CDR3 reads CASSLSRPDTQYF. For the CDR3, the DNA is TGTGCCAGCAGCTTATCTCGTCCAGATACGCAGTATTTT.

This clonotype was recorded a few times. V and J are TRBV12-3 or TRBV12-4 and TRBJ1-3; D unresolved. This CDR3 spans 15 amino acids. The ends were cut back, 6 bases at V and 4 bases at J, with 16 bases in the middle. The CDR3 region is CASSYGPERGNTIYF. In DNA form, the CDR3 reads TGTGCCAGCAGCTACGGTCCGGAGAGGGGAAACACCATATATTTT.

This clonotype was observed a few times. The rearrangement links TRBV5-1 to TRBJ2-5, with 7 bases fitting TRBD1. Trimming removed 0 bases from V and 5 bases from J; junction bases left unmatched: 13. The CDR3 consists of 17 residues. The germline gives CDR1 SGHRS, CDR2 YFSETQ. The CDR3: CASSLGQGQRLRETQYF. DNA of the CDR3: TGCGCCAGCAGCTTGGGCCAGGGACAGCGCCTGAGGGAGACCCAGTACTTC.

This sequence joins TRBV18 and TRBJ2-2, with TRBD2 identical over 10 bases. Germline V CDR1 and CDR2: KGHSH, LQKENI. V shed 2 bases and J 0 bases; nucleotides not matched to a gene: 6. This CDR3 contains 18 residues. The CDR3 here is CASSPRTSGAANTGELFF. As DNA, the CDR3 is TGTGCCAGCTCACCAAGGACTAGCGGCGCCGCGAACACCGGGGAGCTGTTTTTT.

The table lists this clonotype with a few counts. The V call is TRBV18, the J call TRBJ2-3; possibly TRBD1 for D (6 bases). V gave up 3 bases and J gave up 4 bases, with 14 bases separating them. This CDR3 has 15 residues. The germline V gene has CDR1 KGHSH and CDR2 LQKENI. The CDR3 DNA follows: TGTGCCAGCTCACCGACGGCAGGGGATCCAGATACGCAGTATTTT. Its protein product is CASSPTAGDPDTQYF.

Ten or more counts support this clonotype. The CDR3 is CASSPSLADTQYF. CDR3 DNA: TGTGCCAGCAGCCCTAGCTTGGCAGATACGCAGTATTTT. This chain joins TRBV9 and TRBJ2-3; perhaps TRBD2 as D (5 bases). CDR1 and CDR2 (germline): SGDLS, YYNGEE. The CDR3 is made up of 13 amino acids. V was trimmed by 4 bases and J by 4 bases, leaving 10 bases between them. The variable domain in full, with the rest retrieved from reference TRBV9 and TRBJ2-3, is DSGVTQTPKHLITATGQRVTLRCSPRSGDLSVYWYQQSLDQGLQFLIQYYNGEERAKGNILERFSAQQFPDLHSELNLSSLELGDSALYFCASSPSLADTQYFGPGTRLTVL.

This clonotype was observed a handful of times. The genes are TRBV19 and TRBJ1-1; a weak D match, TRBD1 (5 bases). Trimming cost V 3 bases and J 1 base, with 30 bases left between them. The germline V gene encodes CDR1 LNHDA and CDR2 SQIVND (reference sequence). The length of the CDR3 is 21 residues. The CDR3 DNA reads as TGTGCCAGTAGTATTTACCCTTCCCGGGACTACAGGAGGACATCGAACACTGAAGCTTTCTTT. Translating it yields CASSIYPSRDYRRTSNTEAFF.

CDR3 loop: CASSIGDSTVTDTQYF. CDR3 nucleotides: TGTGCCAGCAGTATCGGGGATTCTACAGTCACAGATACGCAGTATTTT. The chain has TRBV12-3 or TRBV12-4 and TRBJ2-3, with D perhaps matching TRBD2 (5 bases). This CDR3 is 16 amino acids long. V was cut by 5 bases and J by 2 bases, with 17 bases left in between.

This clonotype was seen a few times. CDR3 DNA: TGTGCCACCAGAGGGACAGGAGACCATGAGCAGTTCTTC. Translation: CATRGTGDHEQFF. V and J are TRBV24-1 and TRBJ2-1; 8 bases map to TRBD1. The CDR3 has 13 amino acids. V was clipped by 7 bases and J by 8 bases; unmatched bases: 6. Germline lookup yields CDR1 KGHDR and CDR2 SFDVKD.

This clonotype came up many times. The chain couples TRBV27 to TRBJ2-7; D may be TRBD1 or TRBD2 (5 bases each). The CDR3 sequence is 15 residues long. Germline CDR1 reads MNHEY; CDR2 reads SMNVEV (reference sequence). V was pared by 3 bases and J by 3 bases, with 15 bases between. CDR3 nucleotides: TGTGCCAGCAGTTTCGGGACCGGAACTCGCTACGAGCAGTACTTC. This codes for CASSFGTGTRYEQYF.

This clonotype was detected ten times or more. J is TRBJ1-3 and V is TRBV27; D gene uncertain. V lost 3 bases to trimming and J lost 0 bases, with 6 bases between them. The germline V gene encodes CDR1 MNHEY and CDR2 SMNVEV (reference sequence). The length of the CDR3 is 14 residues. The CDR3 DNA is TGTGCCAGCAGTTTGACAATCTCTGGAAACACCATATATTTT. It is translated as CASSLTISGNTIYF.

This clonotype was observed at least ten times. The chain links TRBV5-1 to TRBJ1-1; a weak D match, TRBD1 (5 bases). CDR1 is SGHRS, CDR2 YFSETQ, per germline. There are 12 residues in the CDR3. V was clipped by 4 bases and J by 4 bases, with 8 bases between them. In nucleotides, the CDR3 is TGCGCCAGCAGCAGGGACGGCACTGAAGCTTTCTTT. This gives the protein CASSRDGTEAFF. Using reference TRBV5-1 and TRBJ1-1 for the parts outside the CDR3, the full variable domain is KAGVTQTPRYLIKTRGQQVTLSCSPISGHRSVSWYQQTPGQGLQFLFEYFSETQRNKGNFPGRFSGRQFSNSRSEMNVSTLELGDSALYLCASSRDGTEAFFGQGTRLTVV.

In its sample, this clonotype was seen a few times. This chain links TRBV27 with TRBJ1-5; D is unclear. The V end lost 6 bases, the J end lost 5 bases, and 20 bases lay between the germline ends. CDR1 is MNHEY, CDR2 SMNVEV, per germline (reference sequence). This CDR3 has 16 amino acids. In nucleotides, the CDR3 is TGTGCCAGCAGCCCAATCCCGACTGGGTGGGATCAGCCCCAGCATTTT. It translates to CASSPIPTGWDQPQHF.

This clonotype was detected only a few times. This rearrangement joins TRBV6-5 to TRBJ1-4; 9 bases agree with TRBD1. The CDR3 sequence is 15 residues long. V shed 2 bases, J shed 11 bases, and the junction held 9 bases outside the gene matches. Per the germline V gene, CDR1 is MNHEY and CDR2 is SVGAGI. In nucleotides, the CDR3 is TGTGCCAGCAGTTACGCTAAAACAGGGGGCTCCAAACTGTTTTTT. Translated: CASSYAKTGGSKLFF.

The chain is built from TRBV24-1 and TRBJ1-1; D remains ambiguous. Germline-derived CDR1 and CDR2 are KGHDR and SFDVKD. V lost 2 bases and J 3 bases, leaving 6 bases between the germline ends. The CDR3 consists of 13 residues. DNA for the CDR3: TGTGCCACCAGTGATTCGGTGGACACTGAAGCTTTCTTT. This codes for CATSDSVDTEAFF.

This clonotype has only a few counts. This chain links TRBV19 with TRBJ1-1; the D is unclear. This CDR3 contains 14 residues. The V and J ends lost 7 bases and 4 bases respectively, with 16 bases between them. Looked up from germline, CDR1 is LNHDA and CDR2 is SQIVND (reference sequence). CDR3 sequence: CASNRHSIGTEAFF. CDR3 nucleotide sequence: TGTGCCAGTAATCGACATTCAATTGGCACTGAAGCTTTCTTT.

CDR3 protein: CSARDWTRNTEAFF. The CDR3 region has the DNA TGCAGTGCTAGAGATTGGACCCGGAACACTGAAGCTTTCTTT. The V gene is TRBV20-1, the J gene TRBJ1-1; no clear D gene. Germline V lookup: CDR1 DFQATT, CDR2 SNEGSKA (reference sequence). This CDR3 is 14 amino acids long. V was pared by 0 bases and J by 1 base, with 9 bases between.

There are a few counts of this clonotype. The chain is built from TRBV4-3 and TRBJ1-2, with 7 bases matching TRBD1. The CDR3 extends over 13 amino acids. Germline trimming cut 4 bases from V and 5 bases from J; bases unmatched to any gene: 4. CDR1 is LGHNA, CDR2 YSLEER, per germline. CDR3 DNA: TGCGCCAGCAGCCCGGGACAGAGATATGGCTACACCTTC. Protein sequence: CASSPGQRYGYTF.